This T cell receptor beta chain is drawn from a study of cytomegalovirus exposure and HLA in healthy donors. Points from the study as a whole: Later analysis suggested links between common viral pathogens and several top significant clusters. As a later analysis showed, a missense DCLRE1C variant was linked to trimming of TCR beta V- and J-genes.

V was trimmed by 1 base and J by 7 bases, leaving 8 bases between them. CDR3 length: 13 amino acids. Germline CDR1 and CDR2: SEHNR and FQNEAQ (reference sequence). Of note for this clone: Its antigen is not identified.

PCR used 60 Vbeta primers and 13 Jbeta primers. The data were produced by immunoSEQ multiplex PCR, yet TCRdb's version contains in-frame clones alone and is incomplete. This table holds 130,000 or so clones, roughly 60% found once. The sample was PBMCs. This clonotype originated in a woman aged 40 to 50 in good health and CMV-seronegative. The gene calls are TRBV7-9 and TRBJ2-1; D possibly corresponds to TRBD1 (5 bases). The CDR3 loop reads CASSLDPGNEQFF. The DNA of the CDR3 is TGTGCCAGCAGCTTAGATCCAGGGAATGAGCAGTTCTTC.